This T cell receptor (beta chain) stems from a study of beta chain features in type 1 diabetes. General study results and limits: Among patients with Type 1 diabetes, TCRB CDR3s were moderately but significantly shorter in every one of the four CD4+ subsets.

The entirety of the isolated RNA underwent reverse transcription, so expressed TCRB transcripts were sequenced. Some clones are missing from TCRdb's copy, which holds only in-frame ones; the method was immunoSEQ multiplex PCR. The table lists 100,000 to 150,000 clones, roughly 17% of them singletons. Every donor provided one heparinised blood draw, which averaged about 120 mL. Concerning this clone: Its antigen is as yet unknown.

Germline CDR1 MNHEY, CDR2 SVGAGI. The CDR3 totals 12 residues. V shed 5 bases, J shed 6 bases, and the junction held 1 base outside the gene matches. The specimen was central memory CD4+ T cells from blood. This sequence was found in a man between 18 and 29 years old with type 1 diabetes. This chain uses TRBV6-5 with TRBJ2-1, with 7 bases aligning to TRBD1. CDR3 amino acids: CASSPGGNEQFF. In DNA form, the CDR3 reads TGTGCCAGCAGTCCAGGGGGCAATGAGCAGTTCTTC.